Described below is a single T cell receptor (beta chain) sequence and its context. This clonotype was recorded many times. This clone's antigen is unknown. The record has no base qualities; no much larger clone is one base away. The sample's treatment or condition label, in plain terms: allogeneic hematopoietic cell transplantation with graft depleted of TCRalphabeta T cells and CD19 B cells. TCRalphabeta/CD19-depleted allogeneic hematopoietic cell grafts were given to the transplant recipients, all of whom were children. V was cut back by 2 bases and J by 0 bases, leaving a gap of 11 bases between them. As encoded in the germline V gene, CDR1 is SGHTA while CDR2 is FQGNSA. Spanning cysteine to phenylalanine, the CDR3 consists of 15 amino acids. Only the CDR3 part of the read is kept: 45 bases, read in frame from the first base. The data stem from a study of T-cell reconstitution after alpha-beta-depleted transplantation in children (dated by TCRdb to between 2015 and 2016). For the wider study: Using TCR repertoire profiling, the study quantitatively followed how T-cell immune reconstitution unfolded in children after TCRalphabeta/CD19-depleted allogeneic hematopoietic cell transplantation.

Library preparation used PCR. The instrument was an Illumina HiSeq 2500. Molecular barcoding was employed in the preparation of TCR libraries, with unique molecular identifiers being used to normalize TCRbeta repertoire quantification. In-frame beta chains were kept once TCRdb had trimmed the public reads at Q25 with fastp and called clones with MiXCR. Duplicate CDR3 protein sequences are folded into a single record with the most common DNA and genes. The sample table holds 4,000 to 5,000 distinct CDR3 sequences, of which approximately 19% were seen once. Of the sample, around half is held by the ten largest clones. The study at large found these results: The high TCRbeta diversity at day 60 in some patients was ascribed to recipient T cells and intrathymic progenitors that had survived conditioning. Over subsequent months, a decline in hyperexpanded clone frequencies was noted, and after one year, T-cell counts and TCRbeta diversity were mostly ascribed to newly produced T cells. The apparently early alphabetaT-cell count recovery about two months after transplant was reportedly dependent on only several hundred rapidly expanded clones derived from non-depleted graft cells.

Recombination joined TRBV7-2 with TRBJ2-7; the D gene assignment is ambiguous. Here the sequenced sample was PBMCs, mostly from graft donor cells, taken 180 days after TCRalphabeta/CD19-depleted stem cell transplant. The TCR originated in a male patient aged 2-10 years who had a stem cell transplant for acute lymphoblastic leukemia, so the T cells may come from the graft donor. The base sequence is TGTGCCAGCAGCTTACGTAGGATCTACTCCTACGAGCAGTACTTC. Its translation is CASSLRRIYSYEQYF.